Each of the 13 T cell receptor beta chains below was sequenced from the same sample in a study of identical twins. A single record per CDR3 protein comes from TCRdb applying MiXCR to the 5' RACE reads. The sample lists 700,000 to 950,000 distinct CDR3 sequences, 9% to 15% seen once, with around 1.6% in the top ten. The sample also formed part of further work on yellow fever vaccine responses in identical twins.

Sequenced: PBMCs. The receptors stem from a woman between 18 and 30 years old in good health.

This chain uses TRBV4-1 with TRBJ1-4; 11 bases match TRBD1. CDR3 length equals 17 residues. V gave up 4 bases and J gave up 0 bases; unmatched junction bases: 4. The germline V gene has CDR1 MGHRA and CDR2 YSYEKL. CDR3 region: CASSRTGGSSTNEKLFF. CDR3 in DNA: TGCGCCAGCAGCCGGACAGGGGGCTCTTCAACTAATGAAAAACTGTTTTTT.

V and J are TRBV28 and TRBJ1-2; no definite D call. CDR1 is MDHEN, CDR2 SYDVKM, per germline. The CDR3 is 12 residues long. V was clipped by 4 bases and J by 8 bases, with 11 bases between them. The CDR3 coding sequence is TGTGCCAGCAGTTCCTCGACGAGAGGCTACACCTTC. Its protein is CASSSSTRGYTF.

This clonotype was counted ten times or more. V gene TRBV3-1 combines with J gene TRBJ1-1; 11 bases fit TRBD1. Per the germline V gene, CDR1 is LGHDT and CDR2 is YNNKEL (reference sequence). Trimming took 3 bases from V and 1 from J; bases not matched to a gene: 10. The CDR3 is made up of 18 amino acids. The CDR3 spells CASSQARDRGEQNTEAFF. The CDR3 nucleotides are TGTGCCAGCAGCCAGGCCAGGGACAGGGGGGAGCAGAACACTGAAGCTTTCTTT.

This clonotype was found a few times. This chain links TRBV4-1 with TRBJ2-1, with 9 bases identical to TRBD1. V gave up 2 bases and J gave up 7 bases; unmatched junction bases: 6. Looked up from germline, CDR1 is MGHRA and CDR2 is YSYEKL. The CDR3 has 15 amino acids. CDR3 sequence reads: CASSQLGQGRNEQFF. DNA of the CDR3: TGCGCCAGCAGCCAACTTGGACAGGGGAGGAATGAGCAGTTCTTC.

The chain recombines TRBV7-8 with TRBJ1-6; 7 positions match TRBD1. The ends lost 4 bases at V and 6 bases at J; junction bases unmatched: 9. The V gene's germline CDR1 is SGHVS and CDR2 FQNEAQ. This CDR3 region has 16 residues. Here the CDR3 reads CASSYEPGQINSPLHF. CDR3 DNA sequence: TGTGCCAGCAGCTATGAGCCGGGACAGATTAATTCACCCCTCCACTTT.

This chain joins TRBV7-2 and TRBJ2-3, with D perhaps TRBD2 (6 bases). From germline, CDR1 is SGHTA and CDR2 FQGNSA. V dropped 1 base and J dropped 5 bases, with 13 bases sitting between them. The CDR3 totals 15 residues. As DNA, the CDR3 is TGTGCCAGCAGCTTAGTTCCCGGGAGCGTAGATACGCAGTATTTT. This gives the protein CASSLVPGSVDTQYF.

The sample holds a few counts of this clonotype. The V and J genes are TRBV20-1 and TRBJ2-7; 10 positions agree with TRBD2. The CDR3 extends over 13 amino acids. J lost 6 bases, V lost 5 bases, and 7 bases had no gene match. Germline CDR1 DFQATT, CDR2 SNEGSKA (reference sequence). The CDR3 DNA is TGCAGTGCTCCTAGCGGGAGTGCTTTCGAGCAGTACTTC. Its translation is CSAPSGSAFEQYF.

This chain links TRBV28 with TRBJ2-5, with 11 positions matching TRBD2. Germline assignment: CDR1 MDHEN and CDR2 SYDVKM. The CDR3 is 17 amino acids. J gave up 4 bases and V 4 bases, and 11 bases lay outside the gene matches. The CDR3 region has the DNA TGTGCCAGCAGTTCCCGGCCGACTAGCGGGACACGAGAGACCCAGTACTTC. Encoded protein: CASSSRPTSGTRETQYF. Full variable domain (remainder filled in from reference TRBV28 and TRBJ2-5): DVKVTQSSRYLVKRTGEKVFLECVQDMDHENMFWYRQDPGLGLRLIYFSYDVKMKEKGDIPEGYSVSREKKERFSLILESASTNQTSMYLCASSSRPTSGTRETQYFGPGTRLLVL.

This clonotype was counted at least ten times. The chain combines TRBV6-4 with TRBJ2-3; D is undetermined. Per germline, CDR1 MRHNA and CDR2 SNTAGT. Trimming left V 6 bases short and J 1 base short, with 14 bases between. The CDR3 consists of 15 residues. As DNA, the CDR3 is TGTGCCAGCAGCCCTAGTATCACGGGCACAGATACGCAGTATTTT. This sequence encodes CASSPSITGTDTQYF.

The chain has TRBV11-2 and TRBJ2-4; a possible D gene is TRBD2 (6 bases). The CDR3 consists of 12 residues. Looked up from germline, CDR1 is SGHAT and CDR2 is FQNNGV. The V and J ends lost 5 bases and 7 bases respectively, with 9 bases between them. CDR3 residues: CASSGDSNIQYF. In DNA, the CDR3 is TGTGCCAGCAGCGGGGACTCCAACATTCAGTACTTC.

V gene TRBV11-2 combines with J gene TRBJ2-3, with 10 bases lining up with TRBD1. V shed 5 bases, J shed 1 base, and the junction held 9 bases outside the gene matches. CDR1 is SGHAT, CDR2 FQNNGV, per germline. The CDR3 spans 17 residues. The CDR3 loop reads CASSPRDRGWGTDTQYF. CDR3 DNA sequence: TGTGCCAGCAGCCCGCGGGACAGGGGATGGGGCACAGATACGCAGTATTTT.

This clonotype was detected a few times. V gene TRBV5-5 combines with J gene TRBJ2-2; a possible D gene is TRBD1 (5 bases). Deletions cut 1 base from V and 0 bases from J, with 10 bases between. The CDR3 totals 16 residues. The germline V gene encodes CDR1 SGHKS and CDR2 YYEKEE (reference sequence). CDR3 sequence reads: CASSLFGAPNTGELFF. CDR3 coding DNA: TGTGCCAGCAGCTTGTTTGGGGCCCCGAACACCGGGGAGCTGTTTTTT.

This clonotype showed up just a few times. The chain uses TRBV4-1 and TRBJ2-3; a possible D gene is TRBD2 (6 bases). The CDR3 length is 15 residues. V was cut by 2 bases and J by 2 bases, with 11 bases left in between. The germline V gene encodes CDR1 MGHRA and CDR2 YSYEKL. CDR3 sequence reads: CASSQRGTLTDTQYF. The CDR3 nucleotides are TGCGCCAGCAGCCAACGGGGGACCCTCACAGATACGCAGTATTTT.